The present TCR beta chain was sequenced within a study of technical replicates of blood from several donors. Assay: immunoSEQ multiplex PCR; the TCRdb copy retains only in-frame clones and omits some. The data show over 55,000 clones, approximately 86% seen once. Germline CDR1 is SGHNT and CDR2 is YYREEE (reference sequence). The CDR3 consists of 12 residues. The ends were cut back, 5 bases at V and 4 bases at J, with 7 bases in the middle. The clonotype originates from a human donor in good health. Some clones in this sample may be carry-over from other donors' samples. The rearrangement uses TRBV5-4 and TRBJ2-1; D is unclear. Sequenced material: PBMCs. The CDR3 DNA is TGTGCCAGCAGTGACACGTACAATGAGCAGTTCTTC. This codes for CASSDTYNEQFF.